Below, 26 T cell receptor beta chains from the same sample are listed, as sequenced in a study of CD8 T cells in Susac syndrome (dated by TCRdb to the late 2010s). Receptor libraries were prepared by the immunoSEQ multiplex PCR assay. RNA was extracted using the RNeasy kit, and roughly 0.5 to 1 microgram was reverse transcribed with random hexamers. TCRdb redid the processing of the public reads, applying fastp at Q25 and MiXCR, and retained in-frame beta chains. Rows merge per CDR3 protein into single entries with the most common DNA and genes. The sample table records around 81,000 distinct CDR3 sequences; approximately 95% of these occur just once. Jointly, the top ten make up less than 0.95% of the sample. The sequencing input was CD8+ T cells from PBMCs. All receptors come from a human donor with Susac syndrome.

The chain carries TRBV5-1 and TRBJ2-7; TRBD2 matches 7 bases. The trim removed 1 base at V and 0 bases at J, leaving 1 base unmatched. CDR3 length equals 14 residues. Germline assignment: CDR1 SGHRS and CDR2 YFSETQ. The CDR3 protein is CASSLSGGSYEQYF. The CDR3 bases are TGCGCCAGCAGCTTGTCGGGAGGCTCCTACGAGCAGTACTTC.

The V call is TRBV15, the J call TRBJ1-3; D is ambiguous. V lost 7 bases and J lost 2, with 9 bases in between. The CDR3 sequence is 13 residues long. CDR1 is LNHNV, CDR2 YYDKDF, per germline (reference sequence). CDR3 nucleotides: TGTGCCACCAAATTTCAAACTGGAAACACCATATATTTT. It yields the protein CATKFQTGNTIYF. The whole variable domain, filled in from reference TRBV15 and TRBJ1-3, reads DAMVIQNPRYQVTQFGKPVTLSCSQTLNHNVMYWYQQKSSQAPKLLFHYYDKDFNNEADTPDNFQSRRPNTSFCFLDIRSPGLGDTAMYLCATKFQTGNTIYFGEGSWLTVV.

This rearrangement joins TRBV27 to TRBJ2-7; tentatively, D is TRBD1 (5 bases). V was shortened by 3 bases and J by 5 bases, with 14 bases between the two germline ends. The CDR3 totals 14 residues. Germline V gene lookup returns CDR1 MNHEY and CDR2 SMNVEV (reference sequence). CDR3 residues: CASSFTRLGDEQYF. Written as DNA, the CDR3 is TGTGCCAGCAGTTTTACCCGGTTAGGGGACGAGCAGTACTTC.

V usage is TRBV12-3 or TRBV12-4 and J usage is TRBJ1-1; weak D call: TRBD1 (5 bases). V was pared by 5 bases and J by 0 bases, with 13 bases between. The CDR3 runs 15 residues. Here the CDR3 DNA reads TGTGCCAGCAGTCCCACGGGGACTTTGAACACTGAAGCTTTCTTT. Protein product: CASSPTGTLNTEAFF.

This rearrangement joins TRBV6-5 to TRBJ1-2; tentatively, D is TRBD1 (6 bases). Trimming shortened V by 6 bases and J by 0 bases, and 11 bases separated the two germline ends. Germline V gene sequence: CDR1 MNHEY, CDR2 SVGAGI. The CDR3 has 14 amino acids. The DNA of the CDR3 is TGTGCCAGCAGCGGACAGCTATCTAACTATGGCTACACCTTC. Its translation: CASSGQLSNYGYTF.

This rearrangement joins TRBV29-1 to TRBJ2-7; D gene unclear. Germline loops: CDR1 SQVTM, CDR2 ANQGSEA. This CDR3 comprises 13 residues. Deletions cut 5 bases from V and 2 bases from J, with 13 bases between. The CDR3 loop reads CSVRPSDAYEQYF. The DNA for the CDR3 is TGCAGCGTTCGGCCATCGGACGCCTACGAGCAGTACTTC.

The chain is built from TRBV9 and TRBJ2-1, with 8 positions matching TRBD2. The CDR3 consists of 16 residues. V trimming: 3 bases; J trimming: 3 bases; junction bases outside the gene matches: 8. The germline gives CDR1 SGDLS, CDR2 YYNGEE. In DNA form, the CDR3 reads TGTGCCAGCAGCGAACTAGCGGCAGCGATCTACAATGAGCAGTTCTTC. It specifies CASSELAAAIYNEQFF.

The gene calls are TRBV25-1 and TRBJ1-5, with TRBD1 as a possible D gene (6 bases). In germline, CDR1 is MGHDK, CDR2 SYGVNS. The V gene lost 5 bases and the J gene lost 4 bases, with 15 bases spanning the gap. The CDR3 loop spans 15 amino acids. CDR3 loop: CASSSMSRGNQPQHF. The CDR3 bases are TGTGCCAGCAGTTCGATGAGCAGGGGAAATCAGCCCCAGCATTTT.

The chain recombines TRBV29-1 with TRBJ2-7, with 8 bases fitting TRBD1. J was trimmed by 3 bases and V by 7 bases; bases with no gene match: 8. Germline CDR1 reads SQVTM; CDR2 reads ANQGSEA. The CDR3 spans 13 residues. CDR3 sequence (DNA): TGCAGCGCCTCGGGGACAGGTTTCTACGAGCAGTACTTC. It translates to CSASGTGFYEQYF.

This chain joins TRBV12-3 or TRBV12-4 and TRBJ2-3, with 10 positions matching TRBD2. Trimming at V came to 6 bases and at J to 0 bases, leaving 6 bases not matched to a gene. The CDR3 runs 16 residues. The CDR3 DNA reads as TGTGCCAGCAGCCCCTTGACTAGCGGGAGCACAGATACGCAGTATTTT. Translation: CASSPLTSGSTDTQYF.

This clonotype was seen only once. The rearrangement joins TRBV20-1 to TRBJ2-3; D call uncertain. The V end lost 5 bases, the J end lost 2 bases, and 11 bases lay between the germline ends. Germline lookup yields CDR1 DFQATT and CDR2 SNEGSKA (reference sequence). CDR3 length: 13 amino acids. In DNA, the CDR3 is TGCAGTGCTGGAGCGTACAACACAGATACGCAGTATTTT. Residues: CSAGAYNTDTQYF.

The chain is built from TRBV28 and TRBJ2-7, with 12 bases aligning to TRBD2. The CDR3 loop spans 15 amino acids. J gave up 4 bases and V 8 bases, and 9 bases lay outside the gene matches. The germline gives CDR1 MDHEN, CDR2 SYDVKM. The CDR3 bases are TGTGCCAGCGGACTCACTAGCGGGGGGCCGTACGAGCAGTACTTC. Translating it yields CASGLTSGGPYEQYF.

The chain links TRBV7-6 to TRBJ2-1, with a possible D match to TRBD2 (7 bases). The CDR3 has 16 residues. The V end was cut by 0 bases, the J end by 4 bases, with 13 bases between. CDR1 SGHVS and CDR2 FNYEAQ come from the germline V gene. The CDR3 loop is CASSLAGAGEYNEQFF. The CDR3 DNA sequence: TGTGCCAGCAGCTTAGCGGGGGCGGGGGAGTACAATGAGCAGTTCTTC.

This clonotype appeared a single time. The chain is built from TRBV12-3 or TRBV12-4 and TRBJ2-1; no clear D gene. Trimming pared 6 bases from V and 6 bases from J, leaving 9 bases between. CDR3 length equals 12 residues. CDR3 amino acids: CASRAQANEQFF. Here the CDR3 DNA reads TGTGCCAGCAGAGCGCAGGCCAATGAGCAGTTCTTC.

This chain connects TRBV25-1 to TRBJ2-7; D uncertain. Trimming cost V 3 bases and J 5 bases, with 8 bases left between them. The CDR3 extends over 12 amino acids. Germline CDR1 and CDR2: MGHDK and SYGVNS. Written as DNA, the CDR3 is TGTGCCAGCAGTGAGGGATCAAACGAGCAGTACTTC. Its protein is CASSEGSNEQYF.

This clonotype was detected only once. V gene TRBV20-1 combines with J gene TRBJ1-2, with D possibly TRBD1 on 5 matching bases. The germline V gene encodes CDR1 DFQATT and CDR2 SNEGSKA (reference sequence). Trimming cost V 4 bases and J 5 bases, with 11 bases left between them. This CDR3 is built from 12 residues. Here the CDR3 DNA reads TGCAGTGCTACCGGGACGTTTTATGGCTACACCTTC. Translation gives CSATGTFYGYTF.

The chain recombines TRBV7-9 with TRBJ1-3; D is undetermined. V lost 4 bases, J lost 2 bases, and 12 bases lay in between. CDR1 SEHNR and CDR2 FQNEAQ come from the germline V gene (reference sequence). The CDR3 has 15 residues. The CDR3 loop reads CASSYPQEPGNTIYF. CDR3 in DNA: TGTGCCAGCAGCTACCCCCAAGAGCCTGGAAACACCATATATTTT.

The J gene is TRBJ2-4, the V gene TRBV6-1, with 7 nucleotides matching TRBD1. CDR3 size: 16 residues. Trimming cost V 6 bases and J 0 bases; bases outside gene matches: 8. Looked up from germline, CDR1 is MNHNS and CDR2 is SASEGT. In DNA, the CDR3 is TGTGCCAGCAGCCCCAGACAGGGAGAAGCCAAAAACATTCAGTACTTC. Translation gives CASSPRQGEAKNIQYF.

The V and J genes are TRBV19 and TRBJ2-7; possible D gene TRBD2, 6 bases. The germline V and J ends were trimmed by 4 bases and 4 bases, with 17 bases remaining between them. The germline V gene has CDR1 LNHDA and CDR2 SQIVND (reference sequence). This CDR3 is built from 15 residues. The CDR3 here is CASSKVEGLSYEQYF. CDR3 in DNA: TGTGCCAGTAGTAAAGTGGAGGGCCTCTCGTACGAGCAGTACTTC.

The J gene is TRBJ2-6, the V gene TRBV7-8, with no clear D. Germline V CDR1 and CDR2: SGHVS, FQNEAQ. The V end lost 3 bases, the J end lost 0 bases, and 12 bases lay between the germline ends. This CDR3 has 17 residues. The CDR3 loop is CASSFRTGISGANVLTF. The CDR3 region has the DNA TGTGCCAGCAGCTTCCGGACCGGAATCTCTGGGGCCAACGTCCTGACTTTC.

The rearrangement joins TRBV28 to TRBJ2-2, with TRBD1 matching over 8 bases. The CDR3 totals 16 residues. Germline-derived CDR1 and CDR2 are MDHEN and SYDVKM. Germline trimming cut 5 bases from V and 2 bases from J; bases unmatched to any gene: 7. This CDR3 reads CASSDRDRTNTGELFF. DNA for the CDR3: TGTGCCAGCAGTGACCGGGACAGGACTAACACCGGGGAGCTGTTTTTT.

V gene TRBV18 combines with J gene TRBJ2-7, with TRBD2 identical over 8 bases. The CDR3 has 14 residues. V gave up 5 bases and J gave up 4 bases; unmatched junction bases: 7. CDR1 is KGHSH and CDR2 is LQKENI in the germline V gene. The CDR3 loop reads CASSSGTSLYEQYF. Written as DNA, the CDR3 is TGTGCCAGCTCATCCGGGACTAGTCTTTACGAGCAGTACTTC.

The CDR3 reads CAISEPDRVTQYF. Here the CDR3 DNA reads TGTGCCATCAGTGAGCCTGACAGGGTAACCCAGTACTTC. The rearrangement uses TRBV10-3 and TRBJ2-5; 7 nucleotides line up with TRBD1. The CDR3 loop spans 13 amino acids. V trimming: 2 bases; J trimming: 8 bases; junction bases outside the gene matches: 5. In germline, CDR1 is ENHRY, CDR2 SYGVKD.

This clonotype has just a few counts. The gene calls are TRBV12-3 or TRBV12-4 and TRBJ2-7; D call uncertain. Trimming removed 3 bases at V and 3 bases at J, with 6 bases between. The CDR3 runs to 12 residues. CDR3 in DNA: TGTGCCAGCAGTTTCGGAGACTACGAGCAGTACTTC. Translated, it gives CASSFGDYEQYF.

The gene calls are TRBV11-1 and TRBJ2-4, with D perhaps matching TRBD1 (6 bases). CDR1 is SGHAT, CDR2 FQDESV, per germline (reference sequence). The CDR3 consists of 13 residues. Between the trimmed V and J ends, which lost 4 bases and 9 bases, there was a span of 13 bases. Here the CDR3 reads CASSSNRDIIQYF. The CDR3 DNA sequence: TGTGCCAGCAGCTCTAACAGGGATATCATTCAGTACTTC.

The chain carries TRBV6-1 and TRBJ1-6; D is uncertain. From germline, CDR1 is MNHNS and CDR2 SASEGT. The CDR3 consists of 15 residues. Trimming took 3 bases from V and 9 from J, leaving 15 bases between them. The DNA of the CDR3 is TGTGCCAGCAGTGAGGCAACGTTCGGGCGTTCACCCCTCCACTTT. This sequence encodes CASSEATFGRSPLHF.